The 8 T cell receptor beta chains reported below all come from one sample, sequenced in a study of response to subunit inactivated influenza vaccine. Each CDR3 protein is one row after TCRdb ran MiXCR on the RT-PCR reads. This table has more than 450,000 distinct CDR3 sequences, about 11% appearing once. These sequences were also reported in another study, on T cells expressing NK-cell markers. This second report adds: The TCR beta cDNA came from 5'RACE template switching with UMIs.

This specimen was PBMCs from blood, taken on the day of vaccination. The receptors derive from a man between 50 and 59 years old who received an inactivated influenza vaccine.

This clonotype was seen only a few times. The J gene is TRBJ2-7, the V gene TRBV28; D is possibly TRBD2 (7 bases). The length of the CDR3 is 14 residues. Germline-derived CDR1 and CDR2 are MDHEN and SYDVKM. V was shortened by 4 bases and J by 2 bases, with 12 bases between the two germline ends. The CDR3 sequence is CASSSRGATYEQYF. The DNA of the CDR3 is TGTGCCAGCAGTTCCCGGGGGGCCACCTACGAGCAGTACTTC.

This clonotype has just a few counts. In DNA, the CDR3 is TGTGCCAGCAGTCCACTAGCGGGAGGAGGAGAGCAGTACTTC. The encoded protein is CASSPLAGGGEQYF. This chain connects TRBV12-3 or TRBV12-4 to TRBJ2-7; 12 bases align to TRBD2. The CDR3 extends over 14 amino acids. V shed 5 bases, J shed 7 bases, and the junction held 6 bases outside the gene matches.

This clonotype showed up many times. This rearrangement joins TRBV20-1 to TRBJ1-5, with D unresolved. V was pared by 0 bases and J by 7 bases, with 10 bases between. Germline-derived CDR1 and CDR2 are DFQATT and SNEGSKA (reference sequence). CDR3 size: 13 residues. CDR3 residues: CSARDKARQPQHF. CDR3 DNA: TGCAGTGCTAGAGATAAGGCTAGACAGCCCCAGCATTTT.

This clonotype was seen a few times. In nucleotides, the CDR3 is TGTGCCAGCAGCTCAAGACTAGCGGAGAAGAGGGAGACCCAGTACTTC. Residues: CASSSRLAEKRETQYF. This chain joins TRBV11-2 and TRBJ2-5, with 9 bases fitting TRBD2. Germline V gives CDR1 SGHAT, CDR2 FQNNGV. Germline trimming cut 4 bases from V and 5 bases from J; bases unmatched to any gene: 11. The CDR3 loop spans 16 amino acids.

The chain combines TRBV5-5 with TRBJ1-5; no clear D. The CDR3 is made up of 14 amino acids. V lost 4 bases to trimming and J lost 7 bases, with 15 bases between them. Germline loops: CDR1 SGHKS, CDR2 YYEKEE (reference sequence). The CDR3 here is CASSPIPFLQPQHF. CDR3 coding DNA: TGTGCCAGCAGCCCAATACCCTTTTTGCAGCCCCAGCATTTT.

The J gene is TRBJ2-1, the V gene TRBV6-5, with D perhaps TRBD1 or TRBD2 (6 bases each). Germline CDR1 and CDR2: MNHEY and SVGAGI. V was trimmed by 2 bases and J by 2 bases, leaving 10 bases between them. This CDR3 comprises 15 residues. This CDR3 is CASSYEGGPYNEQFF. DNA of the CDR3: TGTGCCAGCAGTTACGAGGGGGGCCCCTACAATGAGCAGTTCTTC.

This clonotype has ten or more counts. The V call is TRBV29-1, the J call TRBJ2-1; the match to TRBD1 covers 9 bases. Germline lookup yields CDR1 SQVTM and CDR2 ANQGSEA. The CDR3 is 13 residues long. The trim removed 4 bases at V and 10 bases at J, leaving 8 bases unmatched. This chain's CDR3 is CSVGGQGGREQFF. In nucleotides, the CDR3 is TGCAGCGTTGGGGGACAGGGAGGTCGGGAGCAGTTCTTC.

The chain couples TRBV21-1 to TRBJ1-5; TRBD1 is the table's D call, not checked against the DNA. TRBV21-1 represents a pseudogene. The CDR3 totals 14 residues. The CDR3 sequence: CASSRPGGNQPQHF. The CDR3 DNA is TGTGCCAGCTCCCGACCCGGGGGCAATCAGCCCCAGCATTTT.